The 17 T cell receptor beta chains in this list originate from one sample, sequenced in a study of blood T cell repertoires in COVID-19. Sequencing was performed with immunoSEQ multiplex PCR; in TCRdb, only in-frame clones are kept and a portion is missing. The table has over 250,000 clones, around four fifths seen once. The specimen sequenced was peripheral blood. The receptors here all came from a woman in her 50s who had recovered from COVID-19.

In nucleotides, the CDR3 is TGTGCCAGCTCAAGGGGACAGGGCCTAAGGGACACTGAAGCTTTCTTT. Its protein is CASSRGQGLRDTEAFF. The chain is built from TRBV18 and TRBJ1-1, with 9 bases lining up with TRBD1. The CDR3 has 16 residues. With 5 bases clipped from V and 3 bases from J, the junction kept 10 bases outside the gene matches. Looked up from germline, CDR1 is KGHSH and CDR2 is LQKENI.

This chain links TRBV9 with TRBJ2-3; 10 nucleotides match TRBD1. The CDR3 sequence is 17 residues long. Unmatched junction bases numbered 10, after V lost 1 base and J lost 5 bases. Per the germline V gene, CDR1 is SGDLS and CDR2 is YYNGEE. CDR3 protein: CASSVFDRGLQVDTQYF. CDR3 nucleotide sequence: TGTGCCAGCAGCGTATTCGACAGGGGGCTTCAGGTAGATACGCAGTATTTT.

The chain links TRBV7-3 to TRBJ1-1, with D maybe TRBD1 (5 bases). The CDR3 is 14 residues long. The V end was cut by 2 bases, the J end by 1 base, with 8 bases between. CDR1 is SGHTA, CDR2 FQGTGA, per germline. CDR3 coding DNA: TGTGCCAGCAGCTTACTGGGGGGGAACACTGAAGCTTTCTTT. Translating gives CASSLLGGNTEAFF.

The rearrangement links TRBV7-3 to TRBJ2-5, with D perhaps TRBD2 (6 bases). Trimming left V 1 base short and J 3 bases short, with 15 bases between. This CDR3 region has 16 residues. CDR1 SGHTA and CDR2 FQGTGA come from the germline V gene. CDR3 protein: CASSLNGGPGEETQYF. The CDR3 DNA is TGTGCCAGCAGCTTAAACGGGGGACCGGGGGAAGAGACCCAGTACTTC.

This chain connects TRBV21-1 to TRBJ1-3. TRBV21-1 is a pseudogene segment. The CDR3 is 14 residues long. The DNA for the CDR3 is TGTGCCCACGAACCGAGGGCCTCTGGAAACACCATATATTTT. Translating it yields CAHEPRASGNTIYF.

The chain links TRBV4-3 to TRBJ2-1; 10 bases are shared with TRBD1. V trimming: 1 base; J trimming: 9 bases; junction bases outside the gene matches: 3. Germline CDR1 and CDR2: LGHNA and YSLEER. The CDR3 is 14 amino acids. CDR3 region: CASSQGQGAREQFF. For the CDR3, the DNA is TGCGCCAGCAGCCAAGGACAGGGGGCTCGTGAGCAGTTCTTC.

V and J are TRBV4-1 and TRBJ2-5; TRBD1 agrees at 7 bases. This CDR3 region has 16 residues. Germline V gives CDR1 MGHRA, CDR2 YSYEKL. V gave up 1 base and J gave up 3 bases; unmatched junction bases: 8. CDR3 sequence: CASSQVTGDIKETQYF. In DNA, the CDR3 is TGCGCCAGCAGCCAAGTTACAGGGGATATTAAAGAGACCCAGTACTTC.

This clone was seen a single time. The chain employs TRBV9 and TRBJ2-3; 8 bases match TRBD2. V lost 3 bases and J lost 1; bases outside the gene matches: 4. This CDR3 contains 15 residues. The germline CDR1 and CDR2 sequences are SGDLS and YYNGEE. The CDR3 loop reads CASSAVAGRTDTQYF. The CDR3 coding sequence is TGTGCCAGCAGCGCCGTAGCGGGGCGCACAGATACGCAGTATTTT.

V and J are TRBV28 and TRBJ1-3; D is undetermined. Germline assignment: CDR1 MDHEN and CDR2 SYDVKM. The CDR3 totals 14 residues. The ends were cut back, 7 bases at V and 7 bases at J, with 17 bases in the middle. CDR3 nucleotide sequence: TGTGCCAGCAACTACGGGTCAACCGCGAACACCATATATTTT. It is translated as CASNYGSTANTIYF.

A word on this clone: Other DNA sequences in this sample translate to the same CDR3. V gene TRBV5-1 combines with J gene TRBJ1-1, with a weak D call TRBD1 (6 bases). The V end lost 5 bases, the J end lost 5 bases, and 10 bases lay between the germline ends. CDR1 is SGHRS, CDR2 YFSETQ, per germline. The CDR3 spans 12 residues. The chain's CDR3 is CASSRGTTEAFF. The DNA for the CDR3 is TGCGCCAGCAGTAGGGGGACAACTGAAGCTTTCTTT.

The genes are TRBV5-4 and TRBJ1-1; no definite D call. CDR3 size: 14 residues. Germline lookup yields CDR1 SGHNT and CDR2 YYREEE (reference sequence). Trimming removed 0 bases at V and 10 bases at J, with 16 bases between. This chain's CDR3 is CASSLDQALGGAFF. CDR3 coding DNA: TGTGCCAGCAGCTTGGATCAGGCCTTAGGAGGAGCTTTCTTT.

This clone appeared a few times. CDR3 protein: CASSPRTGNGYTF. Written as DNA, the CDR3 is TGTGCCAGCAGCCCCCGGACAGGGAACGGCTACACCTTC. V usage is TRBV7-8 and J usage is TRBJ1-2; 8 nucleotides line up with TRBD1. Trimming cost V 5 bases and J 8 bases; bases outside gene matches: 7. The CDR3 covers 13 residues. Looked up from germline, CDR1 is SGHVS and CDR2 is FQNEAQ. Full variable domain (remainder filled in from reference TRBV7-8 and TRBJ1-2): GAGVSQSPRYKVAKRGQDVALRCDPISGHVSLFWYQQALGQGPEFLTYFQNEAQLDKSGLPSDRFFAERPEGSVSTLKIQRTQQEDSAVYLCASSPRTGNGYTFGSGTRLTVV.

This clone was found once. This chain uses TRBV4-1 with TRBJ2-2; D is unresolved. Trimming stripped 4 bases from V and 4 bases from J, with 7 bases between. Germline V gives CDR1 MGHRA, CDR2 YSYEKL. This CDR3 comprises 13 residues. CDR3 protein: CASSPEVTGELFF. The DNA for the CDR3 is TGCGCCAGCAGCCCCGAGGTCACCGGGGAGCTGTTTTTT.

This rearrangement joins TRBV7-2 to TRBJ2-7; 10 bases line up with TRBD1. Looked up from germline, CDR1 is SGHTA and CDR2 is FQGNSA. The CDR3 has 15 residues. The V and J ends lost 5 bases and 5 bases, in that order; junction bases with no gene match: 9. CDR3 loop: CASSRDRGEGNEQYF. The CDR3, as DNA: TGTGCCAGCAGCCGGGACAGGGGAGAGGGGAACGAGCAGTACTTC.

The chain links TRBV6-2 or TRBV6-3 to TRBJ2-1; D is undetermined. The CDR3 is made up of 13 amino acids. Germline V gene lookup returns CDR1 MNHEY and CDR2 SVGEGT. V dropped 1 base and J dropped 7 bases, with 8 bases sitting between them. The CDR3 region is CASSYWQMNEQFF. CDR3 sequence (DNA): TGTGCCAGCAGTTACTGGCAGATGAATGAGCAGTTCTTC.

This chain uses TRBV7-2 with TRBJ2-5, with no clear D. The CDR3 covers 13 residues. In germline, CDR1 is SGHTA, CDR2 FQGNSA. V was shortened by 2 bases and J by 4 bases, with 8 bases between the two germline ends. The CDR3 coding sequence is TGTGCCAGCAGCTTATCAATTTCAGAGACCCAGTACTTC. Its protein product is CASSLSISETQYF.

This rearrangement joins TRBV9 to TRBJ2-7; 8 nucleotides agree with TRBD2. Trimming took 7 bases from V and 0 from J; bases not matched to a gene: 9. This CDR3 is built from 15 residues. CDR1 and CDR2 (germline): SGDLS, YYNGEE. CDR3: CASGNPRGGSYEQYF. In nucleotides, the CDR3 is TGTGCCAGCGGAAACCCCCGGGGGGGCTCCTACGAGCAGTACTTC.